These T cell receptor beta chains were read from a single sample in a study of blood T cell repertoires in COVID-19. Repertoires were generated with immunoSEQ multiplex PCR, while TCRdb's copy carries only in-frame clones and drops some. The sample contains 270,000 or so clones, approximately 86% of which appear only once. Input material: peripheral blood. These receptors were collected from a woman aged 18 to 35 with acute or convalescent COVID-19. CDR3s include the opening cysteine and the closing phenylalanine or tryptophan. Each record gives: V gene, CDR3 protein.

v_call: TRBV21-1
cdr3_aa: CASSNPGQGNGNSNQPQHF

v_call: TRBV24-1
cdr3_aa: CATSRQGFTGELFF

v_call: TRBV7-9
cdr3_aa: CASSPRTGQGVHEQYF

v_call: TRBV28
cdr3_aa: CASSSLTGGYEQYF

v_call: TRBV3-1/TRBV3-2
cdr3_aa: CASSQVPIRSLQQFF

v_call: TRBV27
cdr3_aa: CASSQRLSANYGYTF

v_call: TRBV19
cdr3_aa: CASSIIGGGRADEQFF

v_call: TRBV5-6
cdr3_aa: CASSRDRGEISYNEQFF

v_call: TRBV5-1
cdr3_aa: CASSWGQGTGELFF

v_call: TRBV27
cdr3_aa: CASSSTRQGLSTDTQYF

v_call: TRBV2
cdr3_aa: CASSGWGGHGTDTQYF

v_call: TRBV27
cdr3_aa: CASSFGGGESYEQYF

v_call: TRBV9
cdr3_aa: CASSVGGATNEKLFF

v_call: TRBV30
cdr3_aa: CAWSGSGVSTDTQYF

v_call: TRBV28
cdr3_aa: CASSKTGGYTF

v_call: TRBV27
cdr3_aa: CASQRAVGTDTQYF

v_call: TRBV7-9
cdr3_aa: CASSQSLTPEAFF

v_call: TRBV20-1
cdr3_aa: CSANPPGLAFF

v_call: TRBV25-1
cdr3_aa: CASRGTNEKLFF

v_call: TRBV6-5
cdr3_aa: CASNPRGRLFTEAFF

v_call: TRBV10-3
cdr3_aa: CAISGTTDTQYF

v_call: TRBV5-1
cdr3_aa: CASSLVGRGVNEQFF

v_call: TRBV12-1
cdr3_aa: CASSAPGAGGPADTQYF

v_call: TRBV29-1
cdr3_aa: CSVVWGPVSYNEQFF

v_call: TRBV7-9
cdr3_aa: CASSSLNSGNTIYF

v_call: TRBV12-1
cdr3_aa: CASSFALAGETQYF

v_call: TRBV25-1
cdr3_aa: CASSEYNRGEETQYF

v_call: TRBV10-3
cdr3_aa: CAISESPEPQPQHF

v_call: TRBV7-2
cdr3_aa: CASSLDWTSSYEQYF

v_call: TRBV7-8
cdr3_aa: CASSLGGREGSNEQFF

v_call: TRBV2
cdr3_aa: CASSDIAGDYEQYF

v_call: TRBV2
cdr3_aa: CASGWGWASGGTDTQYF

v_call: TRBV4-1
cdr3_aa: CASSQGMGLAYNEQFF

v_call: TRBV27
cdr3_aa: CASSPKLAGGYEQYF

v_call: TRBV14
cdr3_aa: CASSQDLRNNSPLHF

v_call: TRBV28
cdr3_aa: CASSFMQRSTEAFF

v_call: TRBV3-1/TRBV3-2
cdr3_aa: CASSSTGTGTPTTNEKLFF

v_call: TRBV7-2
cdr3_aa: CASSSVEAPYNEQFF

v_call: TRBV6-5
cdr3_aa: CASSYAAKYEQYF

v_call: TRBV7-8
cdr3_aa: CASSQVRGQGVKNIQYF

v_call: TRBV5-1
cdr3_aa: CASSLGQAPTDTQYF

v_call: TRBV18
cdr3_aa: CASSPDQGYYEQYF

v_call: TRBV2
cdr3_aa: CASSRQGASTDTQYF

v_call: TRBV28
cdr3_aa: CASSLFPLNYGYTF

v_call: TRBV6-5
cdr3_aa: CASSPAMGAETQYF